A single sample gave rise to the 28 T cell receptor beta chains below, sequenced in a study of cytomegalovirus exposure and HLA in healthy donors. Sequenced by immunoSEQ multiplex PCR; TCRdb stores in-frame clones only, minus some. In the table there are almost 75,000 clones, 85% of which are singletons. The sequenced sample consisted of PBMCs. The receptors here all came from a man aged 25-40 years in good health and CMV-seronegative.

J is TRBJ1-2 and V is TRBV6-5, with a tentative D call TRBD1 (5 bases). Trimming removed 2 bases from V and 7 bases from J, with 8 bases in between. In germline, CDR1 is MNHEY, CDR2 SVGAGI. The CDR3 spans 12 residues. CDR3 sequence (DNA): TGTGCCAGCAGTTACCGCGGGGCTGGCTACACCTTC. Translated: CASSYRGAGYTF.

This rearrangement joins TRBV6-4 to TRBJ2-1; 13 positions match TRBD2. V lost 7 bases to trimming and J lost 9 bases; unmatched junction nucleotides: 6. Germline CDR1 is MRHNA and CDR2 is SNTAGT. The CDR3 is 14 amino acids. The CDR3 bases are TGTGCCAGCAAGCAACTAGCGGGAGGGGTTGAGCAGTTCTTC. Protein: CASKQLAGGVEQFF.

The V call is TRBV19, the J call TRBJ1-3, with D uncertain. Germline values: CDR1 LNHDA, CDR2 SQIVND (reference sequence). Deletions cut 8 bases from V and 0 bases from J, with 11 bases between. This CDR3 contains 14 residues. CDR3 sequence (DNA): TGTGCCAGTTCTCGGACTAGCTCTGGAAACACCATATATTTT. As protein: CASSRTSSGNTIYF.

This chain uses TRBV4-1 with TRBJ2-2; D might be TRBD1 (6 bases). CDR1 MGHRA and CDR2 YSYEKL come from the germline V gene. V was clipped by 4 bases and J by 1 base, with 19 bases between them. This CDR3 region has 18 residues. The CDR3 DNA reads TGCGCCAGCAGCCGTCACACTATACAGGGTAGGAACACCGGGGAGCTGTTTTTT. Translated, it gives CASSRHTIQGRNTGELFF.

The chain joins TRBV10-3 to TRBJ2-3; D is perhaps TRBD1 (6 bases). The length of the CDR3 is 15 residues. Trimming took 6 bases from V and 2 from J, leaving 15 bases between them. Germline V gene lookup returns CDR1 ENHRY and CDR2 SYGVKD. The CDR3 spells CAIRPNGQFTDTQYF. Here the CDR3 DNA reads TGTGCCATCAGGCCCAACGGACAGTTCACAGATACGCAGTATTTT.

The rearrangement links TRBV6-5 to TRBJ1-5; 7 positions match TRBD1. CDR1 MNHEY and CDR2 SVGAGI come from the germline V gene. V lost 0 bases and J lost 4; bases outside the gene matches: 0. This CDR3 region has 14 residues. In nucleotides, the CDR3 is TGTGCCAGCAGTTACTCGGGACAGAATCAGCCCCAGCATTTT. This gives the protein CASSYSGQNQPQHF.

The chain employs TRBV14 and TRBJ2-5; TRBD2 might be the D (6 bases). Germline V gives CDR1 SGHDN, CDR2 FVKESK. With 4 bases removed from V and 4 bases from J, the gap between germline ends came to 10 bases. The CDR3 has 13 amino acids. The CDR3 spells CASSRLRGETQYF. The DNA for the CDR3 is TGTGCCAGCAGCCGCCTGCGGGGAGAGACCCAGTACTTC. Supplemented by reference TRBV14 and TRBJ2-5, the full variable domain reads EAGVTQFPSHSVIEKGQTVTLRCDPISGHDNLYWYRRVMGKEIKFLLHFVKESKQDESGMPNNRFLAERTGGTYSTLKVQPAELEDSGVYFCASSRLRGETQYFGPGTRLLVL.

The chain carries TRBV7-2 and TRBJ1-1; 7 nucleotides line up with TRBD1. Per germline, CDR1 SGHTA and CDR2 FQGNSA. With V trimmed by 5 bases and J by 1 base, 7 bases remained unmatched. CDR3 size: 15 residues. CDR3: CASSPRTGENTEAFF. CDR3 nucleotides: TGTGCCAGCAGCCCTAGAACAGGGGAGAACACTGAAGCTTTCTTT.

The chain recombines TRBV4-3 with TRBJ1-4; D possibly corresponds to TRBD1 (5 bases). This CDR3 spans 14 amino acids. CDR1 is LGHNA and CDR2 is YSLEER in the germline V gene. V dropped 5 bases and J dropped 7 bases, with 14 bases sitting between them. CDR3 in DNA: TGCGCCAGCAGCGGCGAAGGGGAGGCTGAAAAACTGTTTTTT. Translation gives CASSGEGEAEKLFF.

V is TRBV6-4 and J is TRBJ2-6, with a possible D match to TRBD1 (6 bases). The CDR3 is 16 amino acids. Trimming removed 6 bases from V and 1 base from J, with 13 bases in between. CDR1 is MRHNA, CDR2 SNTAGT, per germline. The CDR3 is CASSGDTDSGANVLTF. The CDR3 nucleotides are TGTGCCAGCAGCGGGGACACGGATTCTGGGGCCAACGTCCTGACTTTC.

This clone showed up just once. The chain couples TRBV28 to TRBJ2-2; tentatively, D is TRBD1 (7 bases). This CDR3 contains 16 residues. Germline-derived CDR1 and CDR2 are MDHEN and SYDVKM. Trimming shortened V by 6 bases and J by 1 base, and 15 bases separated the two germline ends. The CDR3 DNA follows: TGTGCCAGCAGCTCGTGGGGGGACAGGAACACCGGGGAGCTGTTTTTT. It is translated as CASSSWGDRNTGELFF.

The sample holds one count of this clone. The chain employs TRBV29-1 and TRBJ1-4, with D possibly TRBD1 on 6 matching bases. The germline V and J ends were trimmed by 4 bases and 8 bases, with 14 bases remaining between them. Germline assignment: CDR1 SQVTM and CDR2 ANQGSEA. The CDR3 length is 13 residues. The CDR3 sequence is CSVVHRVGEKLFF. Written as DNA, the CDR3 is TGCAGCGTTGTACACAGGGTGGGCGAAAAACTGTTTTTT.

The J gene is TRBJ2-5, the V gene TRBV28; perhaps TRBD1 as D (6 bases). CDR1 and CDR2 (germline): MDHEN, SYDVKM. The length of the CDR3 is 15 residues. Deletions cut 7 bases from V and 0 bases from J, with 15 bases between. Here the CDR3 DNA reads TGTGCCAGCAAGATACCCCGGGACAACCAAGAGACCCAGTACTTC. It translates to CASKIPRDNQETQYF.

V usage is TRBV28 and J usage is TRBJ1-6; D is ambiguous. In germline, CDR1 is MDHEN, CDR2 SYDVKM. The CDR3 is 16 residues long. The V end lost 5 bases, the J end lost 3 bases, and 14 bases lay between the germline ends. Here the CDR3 DNA reads TGTGCCAGCAGTCCTATTCAGGCCTTCTATAATTCACCCCTCCACTTT. Its protein product is CASSPIQAFYNSPLHF.

J is TRBJ2-5 and V is TRBV25-1; D not resolved. CDR1 is MGHDK and CDR2 is SYGVNS in the germline V gene. Between the trimmed V and J ends, which lost 4 bases and 5 bases, there was a span of 11 bases. The CDR3 is 13 residues long. CDR3 in DNA: TGTGCCAGCAGTGGTGTGGGCCAGGAGACCCAGTACTTC. Translated: CASSGVGQETQYF.

CDR3 loop: CASSQDFGGATDTQYF. Here the CDR3 DNA reads TGCGCCAGCAGCCAAGATTTCGGGGGGGCCACAGATACGCAGTATTTT. The rearrangement joins TRBV4-3 to TRBJ2-3; 8 nucleotides match TRBD2. V was clipped by 0 bases and J by 2 bases; unmatched bases: 4. This CDR3 spans 16 amino acids. CDR1 and CDR2 (germline): LGHNA, YSLEER.

The rearrangement links TRBV5-1 to TRBJ2-1, with TRBD2 matching 12 bases. There are 18 residues in the CDR3. Germline CDR1 is SGHRS and CDR2 is YFSETQ. V trimming: 2 bases; J trimming: 9 bases; junction bases outside the gene matches: 15. Here the CDR3 DNA reads TGCGCCAGCAGCTTTCTTGCTAGCGGGAGGGGTAATGCAGTTGAGCAGTTCTTC. Amino acid sequence: CASSFLASGRGNAVEQFF.

This chain uses TRBV18 with TRBJ1-2, with TRBD1 identical over 9 bases. The CDR3 is made up of 20 amino acids. The junction had 20 bases not matched to a gene; V was cut back by 0 bases and J by 6 bases. Germline V gene lookup returns CDR1 KGHSH and CDR2 LQKENI. This CDR3 reads CASSPPIEGTGGLSSDGYTF. The DNA of the CDR3 is TGTGCCAGCTCACCACCAATCGAAGGAACAGGGGGCCTATCTAGCGATGGCTACACCTTC.

This clone was found a few times. The CDR3 DNA reads as TGCGCCAGCAGCCAAGATGAAACAGCCGACGATGAGCAGTTCTTC. Its protein product is CASSQDETADDEQFF. The chain joins TRBV4-3 to TRBJ2-1; D not resolved. CDR1 is LGHNA and CDR2 is YSLEER in the germline V gene. The length of the CDR3 is 15 residues. V lost 0 bases to trimming and J lost 8 bases, with 14 bases between them.

The chain carries TRBV28 and TRBJ2-7; TRBD1 might be the D (6 bases). This CDR3 spans 13 amino acids. Germline V gene data show CDR1 as MDHEN and CDR2 as SYDVKM. With 7 bases removed from V and 3 bases from J, the gap between germline ends came to 13 bases. The CDR3, as DNA: TGTGCCAGCACACCCGGACAGAGCTACGAGCAGTACTTC. This translates into CASTPGQSYEQYF.

This clone has just one count. The chain has TRBV5-5 and TRBJ1-2; 8 nucleotides agree with TRBD1. The J segment lost 7 bases and the V segment lost 1 base, leaving 3 bases of the junction unmatched. The germline V gene has CDR1 SGHKS and CDR2 YYEKEE (reference sequence). The CDR3 extends over 13 amino acids. This CDR3 is CASSLTRGPGYTF. The CDR3 DNA reads as TGTGCCAGCAGCTTGACCAGGGGGCCTGGCTACACCTTC.

The chain joins TRBV6-5 to TRBJ2-7; D perhaps matches TRBD2 (5 bases). Germline V gene lookup returns CDR1 MNHEY and CDR2 SVGAGI. The CDR3 runs to 15 residues. The V and J ends lost 0 bases and 2 bases respectively, with 11 bases between them. CDR3 amino acids: CASSYSSVTTYEQYF. The CDR3 DNA reads TGTGCCAGCAGTTACTCGAGCGTGACTACCTACGAGCAGTACTTC.

The chain employs TRBV27 and TRBJ2-2; D is unresolved. From germline, CDR1 is MNHEY and CDR2 SMNVEV (reference sequence). Deletions cut 3 bases from V and 6 bases from J, with 11 bases between. CDR3 length: 14 amino acids. CDR3 bases: TGTGCCAGCAGTTTCTACGGAGACGCCGGGGAGCTGTTTTTT. It yields the protein CASSFYGDAGELFF.

This clone has a single count. J is TRBJ2-2 and V is TRBV29-1; 15 positions agree with TRBD2. The CDR3 consists of 17 residues. The V gene's germline CDR1 is SQVTM and CDR2 ANQGSEA. With V trimmed by 3 bases and J by 5 bases, 7 bases remained unmatched. The CDR3 sequence is CSVDGGTSGGRTGELFF. The DNA of the CDR3 is TGCAGCGTTGACGGTGGGACTAGCGGGGGGAGGACCGGGGAGCTGTTTTTT.

In this sample, this clone turned up once. This chain links TRBV28 with TRBJ1-1, with D hard to call. Germline values: CDR1 MDHEN, CDR2 SYDVKM. Trimming cost V 8 bases and J 6 bases, with 16 bases left between them. The CDR3 loop spans 13 amino acids. Written as DNA, the CDR3 is TGTGCCAGCGGCGTATCACGTCGGGCTGAAGCTTTCTTT. This encodes CASGVSRRAEAFF.

The chain has TRBV12-1 and TRBJ2-7; the table's D call of TRBD1 was not tested on the DNA. TRBV12-1 is given as a pseudogene. CDR3 length: 17 residues. The CDR3, as DNA: TGTGCCAGCAGCCAAGACAGGGGGCGCGACGGAGTGGGCGAGCAGTACGTC. This encodes CASSQDRGRDGVGEQYV.

This rearrangement joins TRBV13 to TRBJ2-3; TRBD2 matches 8 bases. The germline CDR1 and CDR2 sequences are PRHDT and FYEKMQ (reference sequence). This CDR3 is built from 17 residues. V gave up 5 bases and J gave up 2 bases; unmatched junction bases: 12. Here the CDR3 reads CASSHSRAGGFTDTQYF. CDR3 in DNA: TGTGCCAGCAGCCATTCCAGGGCGGGGGGTTTCACAGATACGCAGTATTTT. The whole variable domain, remainder taken from reference TRBV13 and TRBJ2-3, is AAGVIQSPRHLIKEKRETATLKCYPIPRHDTVYWYQQGPGQDPQFLISFYEKMQSDKGSIPDRFSAQQFSDYHSELNMSSLELGDSALYFCASSHSRAGGFTDTQYFGPGTRLTVL.

The V and J genes are TRBV2 and TRBJ2-7; 7 positions match TRBD1. V lost 7 bases to trimming and J lost 2 bases; unmatched junction nucleotides: 2. The CDR3 is 12 residues long. Germline V gives CDR1 SNHLY, CDR2 FYNNEI. The CDR3 nucleotides read TGTGCCAGCAACAGGGGAGCCTACGAGCAGTACTTC. It translates to CASNRGAYEQYF.